Here is one TCR beta chain with its context. The target antigen is unknown. The method was immunoSEQ multiplex PCR; TCRdb's version includes in-frame clones alone and lacks a portion of them. The data contain hundreds of thousands of clones, about 88% of them singletons. Sample treatment: over 15 received Ad26.COV2.S at low or high dose, single or two shots; 5 received placebo; per-sample allocation not given. Sample collection was performed on day 63 after the first vaccine or placebo injection. Donation was by an adult aged 18-55 years who was in Boston. This specimen belongs to a study of Ad26.COV2.S vaccination and SARS-CoV-2 variants. About the study: Trial arm assignment for the donor was COV1001 Ad26.COV2.S. The authors gave Ad26.COV2.S intramuscularly, either once or twice 56 days apart.

The V and J ends lost 2 bases and 7 bases respectively, with 12 bases between them. Germline assignment: CDR1 SGDLS and CDR2 YYNGEE. The CDR3 covers 14 residues. Points from the study as a whole: Individuals receiving vaccine had higher spike-specific TCR breadth than placebo recipients did.

The rearrangement links TRBV9 to TRBJ2-2, with D unclear. The material sequenced was peripheral blood, taken in a trial of Ad26.COV2.S vaccine versus placebo. The receptor was isolated from a person between 18 and 60 years old who received the Ad26.COV2.S COVID-19 vaccine or a placebo. The CDR3: CASSVQSVGGELFF. The CDR3 DNA sequence: TGTGCCAGCAGCGTCCAGTCAGTCGGCGGGGAGCTGTTTTTT.